Listed below are T cell receptor beta chains from one sample, sequenced in a study of blood T cell repertoires in COVID-19. The table came from immunoSEQ multiplex PCR; TCRdb's copy has only in-frame clones and leaves some out. The profile shows roughly 200,000 clones, about 85% of them singletons. The sequenced sample consisted of peripheral blood. The receptors come from a human donor in a cohort sampled during active COVID-19. The CDR3 runs from the conserved cysteine through the conserved F or W. The D gene is left open where the match is weak. Expanded clones are given a class, and other clones once, few, many or no size at all.

j_call v_call d_call clone_size cdr3_aa cdr3_nt
TRBJ2-6 TRBV7-9 . . CASSSTWSGANVLTF TGTGCCAGCAGCTCAACTTGGTCTGGGGCCAACGTCCTGACTTTC
TRBJ2-2 TRBV6-2/TRBV6-3 . . CASSYIRRGRSSVAGELFF TGTGCCAGCAGTTACATAAGGAGGGGCCGCTCCTCGGTGGCCGGGGAGCTGTTTTTT
TRBJ2-7 TRBV3-1/TRBV3-2 . once CASSRGPAYEQYF TGTGCCAGCAGCCGGGGCCCCGCCTACGAGCAGTACTTC
TRBJ2-1 TRBV24-1 TRBD2 . CATSEGRLAGGVVDEQFF TGTGCCACCAGTGAGGGGCGACTAGCGGGGGGGGTTGTCGATGAGCAGTTCTTC
TRBJ2-1 TRBV5-4 TRBD2 . CASSPRPGTSGSVLFF TGTGCCAGCAGCCCCCGTCCCGGGACTAGCGGGAGTGTACTGTTCTTC
TRBJ2-5 TRBV5-8 . once CASSLGAQGRETQYF TGTGCCAGCAGCTTGGGGGCACAGGGTAGGGAGACCCAGTACTTC
TRBJ1-5 TRBV19 . . CASNTPFRGQPQHF TGTGCCAGTAACACCCCTTTCCGAGGTCAGCCCCAGCATTTT
TRBJ1-3 TRBV5-6 . once CASSLGSGGPGSGNTIYF TGTGCCAGCAGCTTGGGGTCCGGAGGTCCTGGCTCTGGAAACACCATATATTTT
TRBJ2-2 TRBV9 TRBD1 . CASSLTTGGVGELFF TGTGCCAGCAGTCTTACGACAGGGGGCGTCGGGGAGCTGTTTTTT
TRBJ1-4 TRBV5-5 . . CASSLDRVVVATNEKLFF TGTGCCAGCAGCTTGGACAGGGTCGTGGTGGCAACTAATGAAAAACTGTTTTTT
TRBJ1-5 TRBV3-1/TRBV3-2 . . CASSLTGREPQHF TGTGCCAGCAGCCTTACAGGGAGGGAGCCCCAGCATTTT
TRBJ2-1 TRBV7-8 . once CASSLSTYNEQFF TGTGCCAGCAGCTTATCCACTTACAATGAGCAGTTCTTC
TRBJ2-1 TRBV30 . . CACIPVSYNEQFF TGTGCCTGCATACCGGTATCCTACAATGAGCAGTTCTTC
TRBJ1-1 TRBV27 TRBD1 few CASSEDRGGKRAFF TGTGCCAGCAGTGAGGACAGGGGAGGCAAAAGAGCTTTCTTT
TRBJ1-3 TRBV10-3 . . CAISEGSSGNTIYF TGTGCCATCAGTGAGGGTTCTAGTGGAAACACCATATATTTT
TRBJ2-1 TRBV30 . . CAWSVRRTDEQFF TGTGCCTGGAGTGTACGCCGTACTGATGAGCAGTTCTTC
TRBJ1-1 TRBV7-9 . . CASSPRQRNTEAFF TGTGCCAGCAGCCCCAGACAGAGAAACACTGAAGCTTTCTTT
TRBJ2-7 TRBV9 . . CASSLTDYSYEQYF TGTGCCAGCAGCCTGACCGACTACTCCTACGAGCAGTACTTC
TRBJ1-2 TRBV28 TRBD1 . CASLIAAPGTAYGYTF TGTGCCAGCCTGATTGCCGCGCCAGGGACAGCTTATGGCTACACCTTC
TRBJ1-2 TRBV7-9 . . CASSLSPPSGGYTF TGTGCCAGCAGCTTATCGCCCCCCTCCGGTGGCTACACCTTC
TRBJ2-3 TRBV2 TRBD2 . CASSNLAGADTQYF TGTGCCAGCAGTAATTTAGCGGGGGCGGATACGCAGTATTTT
TRBJ2-2 TRBV4-1 TRBD2 once CASRSGGTGELFF TGCGCCAGCCGCTCCGGGGGGACCGGGGAGCTGTTTTTT
TRBJ1-6 TRBV19 TRBD1 . CASMGQGRSPLHF TGTGCCAGTATGGGACAGGGGCGATCACCCCTCCACTTT
TRBJ2-3 TRBV28 . . CASSRLLPDTQYF TGTGCCAGCAGCCGACTCCTCCCAGATACGCAGTATTTT
TRBJ2-7 TRBV28 TRBD2 . CASTGGVYEQYF TGTGCCAGCACGGGAGGAGTCTACGAGCAGTACTTC
TRBJ2-2 TRBV19 TRBD1 few CASSKGQGAGELFF TGTGCCAGTAGTAAGGGACAGGGGGCCGGGGAGCTGTTTTTT
TRBJ2-3 TRBV11-3 TRBD1 . CASSWSGTDYTDTQYF TGTGCCAGCAGCTGGTCCGGGACAGACTACACAGATACGCAGTATTTT
TRBJ1-2 TRBV5-4 TRBD1 . CASSLGGGYDGYTF TGTGCCAGCAGCTTGGGAGGGGGCTACGATGGCTACACCTTC
TRBJ1-2 TRBV6-6 . once CASSGSEDTLGYGYTF TGTGCCAGCAGTGGCAGTGAGGACACCTTGGGCTATGGCTACACCTTC
TRBJ2-1 TRBV19 . . CASSKAGGSQMGEQFF TGTGCCAGTAGTAAAGCCGGTGGGAGTCAGATGGGTGAGCAGTTCTTC
TRBJ2-7 TRBV5-6 TRBD1 . CASSLRDRSSEQYF TGTGCCAGCAGCTTGCGGGACAGGTCCTCCGAGCAGTACTTC
TRBJ1-5 TRBV12-3/TRBV12-4 . . CASGTINQPQHF TGTGCCAGCGGGACAATCAATCAGCCCCAGCATTTT
TRBJ2-3 TRBV7-9 . . CASSLSTDTQYF TGTGCCAGCAGCCTCAGCACAGATACGCAGTATTTT
TRBJ2-2 TRBV6-6 . . CATRSGAWTGELFF TGTGCCACCAGGTCGGGAGCGTGGACCGGGGAGCTGTTTTTT
TRBJ2-1 TRBV4-1 TRBD2 . CASSQDAGGRPDNEQFF TGCGCCAGCAGCCAAGATGCCGGCGGGAGGCCAGACAATGAGCAGTTCTTC
TRBJ1-1 TRBV3-1/TRBV3-2 . . CASSQQEKAFF TGTGCCAGCAGCCAGCAGGAAAAAGCTTTCTTT
TRBJ2-3 TRBV19 . few CASKTSGHTDTQYF TGTGCCAGTAAGACCAGCGGCCACACAGATACGCAGTATTTT
TRBJ2-3 TRBV10-2 TRBD2 few CASSESGGSTDTQYF TGCGCCAGCAGTGAGTCCGGGGGGAGCACAGATACGCAGTATTTT
TRBJ1-4 TRBV7-9 TRBD1 . CASSDPQGAVTNEKLFF TGTGCCAGCAGCGACCCCCAGGGGGCGGTTACTAATGAAAAACTGTTTTTT
TRBJ1-1 TRBV27 . . CASSLTTGRTEAFF TGTGCCAGCAGTTTAACAACAGGGCGGACTGAAGCTTTCTTT
TRBJ1-5 TRBV6-5 TRBD1 . CASSRDSNQPQHF TGTGCCAGCTCCCGGGACAGTAATCAGCCCCAGCATTTT
TRBJ2-1 TRBV4-1 . . CASGLYSSYNEQFF TGCGCGTCGGGACTGTACAGCTCCTACAATGAGCAGTTCTTC
TRBJ2-1 TRBV5-5 . . CASSLVLAHEQFF TGTGCCAGCAGCTTGGTACTCGCACATGAGCAGTTCTTC
TRBJ2-1 TRBV7-8 TRBD2 few CASSPRAGGSLYNEQFF TGTGCCAGCAGCCCAAGGGCGGGAGGGTCGTTATACAATGAGCAGTTCTTC
TRBJ2-4 TRBV5-8 . . CASSPRHNLNIQYF TGTGCCAGCAGCCCCAGACACAACTTAAACATTCAGTACTTC
TRBJ1-2 TRBV19 . . CASSTTEIYGYTF TGTGCCAGTAGTACCACAGAAATCTATGGCTACACCTTC
TRBJ2-4 TRBV6-5 . . CASSSAVGANIQYF TGTGCCAGCAGCTCCGCAGTGGGAGCAAACATTCAGTACTTC
TRBJ2-1 TRBV4-1 TRBD1 . CASTGTGSREQFF TGCGCCAGCACGGGGACAGGGTCACGCGAGCAGTTCTTC
TRBJ2-4 TRBV5-7 TRBD2 . CASSPETSGLNIQYF TGTGCCAGCAGCCCGGAGACTAGCGGACTAAACATTCAGTACTTC
TRBJ1-5 TRBV24-1 TRBD1 . CATILTGLEDQPQHF TGTGCCACCATCCTGACAGGGCTGGAGGATCAGCCCCAGCATTTT
TRBJ2-7 TRBV4-1 TRBD2 . CASRPGTGTSGDGGEQYF TGCGCCAGCAGGCCCGGGACGGGCACTAGCGGGGACGGGGGCGAGCAGTACTTC
TRBJ1-2 TRBV9 . . CASSPTGSEDYGYTF TGTGCCAGCAGCCCCACGGGGTCGGAAGACTATGGCTACACCTTC